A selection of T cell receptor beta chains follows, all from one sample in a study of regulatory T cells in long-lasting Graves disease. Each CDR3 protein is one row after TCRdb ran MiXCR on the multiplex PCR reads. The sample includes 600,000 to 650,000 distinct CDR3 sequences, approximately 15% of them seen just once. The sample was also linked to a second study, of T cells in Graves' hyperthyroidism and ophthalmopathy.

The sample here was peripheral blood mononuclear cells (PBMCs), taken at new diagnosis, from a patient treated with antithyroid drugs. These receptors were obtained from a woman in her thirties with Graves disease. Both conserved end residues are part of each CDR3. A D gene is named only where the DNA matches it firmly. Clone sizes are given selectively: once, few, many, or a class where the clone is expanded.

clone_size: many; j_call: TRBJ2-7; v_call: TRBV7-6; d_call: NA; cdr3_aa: CASSFATGAYEQYF; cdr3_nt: TGTGCCAGCAGCTTTGCGACAGGAGCCTACGAGCAGTACTTC
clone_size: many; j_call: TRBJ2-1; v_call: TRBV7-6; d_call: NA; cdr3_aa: CASSLGEVVEQFF; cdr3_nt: TGTGCCAGCAGCTTAGGAGAGGTGGTGGAGCAGTTCTTC
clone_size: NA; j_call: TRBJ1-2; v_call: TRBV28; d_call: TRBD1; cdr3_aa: CASSQDRGHGYTF; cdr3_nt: TGTGCCAGCAGTCAAGACAGGGGGCATGGCTACACCTTC
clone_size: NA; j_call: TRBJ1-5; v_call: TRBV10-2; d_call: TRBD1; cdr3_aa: CASGEGQGGQPQHF; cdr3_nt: TGCGCCAGCGGGGAGGGACAGGGAGGTCAGCCCCAGCATTTT
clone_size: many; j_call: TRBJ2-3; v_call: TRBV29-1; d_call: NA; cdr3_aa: CSAGGTQQPPSTDTQYF; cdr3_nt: TGCAGCGCGGGCGGGACCCAGCAGCCGCCTAGCACAGATACGCAGTATTTT
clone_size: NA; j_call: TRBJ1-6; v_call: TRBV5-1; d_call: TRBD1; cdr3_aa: CASSPQQGASPLHF; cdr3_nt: TGCGCCAGCAGCCCACAACAGGGGGCATCACCCCTCCACTTT
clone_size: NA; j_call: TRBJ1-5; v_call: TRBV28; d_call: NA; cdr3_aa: CASSYGLAGISYEQYFGPGQPQHF; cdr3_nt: NA
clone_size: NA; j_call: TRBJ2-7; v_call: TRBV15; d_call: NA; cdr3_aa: CATSRGTGGGEQYF; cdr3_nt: TGTGCCACCAGCAGAGGGACTGGAGGCGGCGAGCAGTACTTC
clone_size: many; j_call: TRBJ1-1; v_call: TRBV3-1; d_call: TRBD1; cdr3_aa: CASSQGSGQGWTEAFF; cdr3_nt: TGTGCCAGCAGCCAGGGATCGGGACAGGGGTGGACTGAAGCTTTCTTT
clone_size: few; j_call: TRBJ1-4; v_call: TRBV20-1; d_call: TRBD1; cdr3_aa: CSARQGLANEKLFF; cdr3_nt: TGCAGTGCAAGACAGGGGCTGGCTAATGAAAAACTGTTTTTT
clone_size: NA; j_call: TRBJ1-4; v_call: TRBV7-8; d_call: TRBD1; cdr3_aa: CASSFLSGGLATNEKLFF; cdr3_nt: TGTGCCAGCAGCTTCCTCTCAGGGGGCCTTGCAACTAATGAAAAACTGTTTTTT
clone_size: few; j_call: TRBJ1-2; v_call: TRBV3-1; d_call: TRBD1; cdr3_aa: CASSPYGTASVYGYTF; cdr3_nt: TGTGCCAGCAGCCCCTATGGGACAGCCTCCGTCTATGGCTACACCTTC
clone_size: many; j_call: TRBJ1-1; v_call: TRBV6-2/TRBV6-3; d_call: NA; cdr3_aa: CASSYSSGRRDTEAFF; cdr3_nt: TGTGCCAGCAGTTACTCGAGTGGGCGGAGGGACACTGAAGCTTTCTTT
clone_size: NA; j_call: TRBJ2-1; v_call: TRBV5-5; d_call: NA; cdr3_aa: CASSLVRGVANEQFF; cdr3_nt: TGTGCCAGCAGCTTGGTTCGGGGAGTGGCCAATGAGCAGTTCTTC
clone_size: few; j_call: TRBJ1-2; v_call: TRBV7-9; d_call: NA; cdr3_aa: CASSRTGEGNGYTF; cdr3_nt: TGTGCCAGCAGCCGCACGGGGGAGGGGAATGGCTACACCTTC
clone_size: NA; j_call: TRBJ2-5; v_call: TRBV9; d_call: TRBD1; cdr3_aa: CASSGGTGAQETQYF; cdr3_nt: TGTGCCAGCAGCGGGGGGACAGGGGCACAAGAGACCCAGTACTTC
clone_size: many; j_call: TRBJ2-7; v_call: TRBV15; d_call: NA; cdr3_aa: CATSRVATGPALGEQYF; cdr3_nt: TGTGCCACCAGCAGAGTGGCGACGGGCCCGGCCTTGGGCGAGCAGTACTTC
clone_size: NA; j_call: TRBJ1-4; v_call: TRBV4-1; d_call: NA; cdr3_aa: CASSQDPPRRNEKLFF; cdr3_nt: TGCGCCAGCAGCCAAGATCCCCCTCGGCGCAATGAAAAACTGTTTTTT
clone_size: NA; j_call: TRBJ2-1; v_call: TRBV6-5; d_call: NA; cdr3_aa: CASSYMSDNEQFF; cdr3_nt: TGTGCCAGCAGTTACATGTCAGACAATGAGCAGTTCTTC
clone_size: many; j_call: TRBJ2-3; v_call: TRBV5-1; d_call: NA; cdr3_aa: CASSANVGSYRDTQYF; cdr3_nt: TGCGCCAGCAGCGCCAACGTCGGGAGTTACAGAGATACGCAGTATTTT
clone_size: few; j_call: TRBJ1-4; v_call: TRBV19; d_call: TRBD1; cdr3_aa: CASSMDRGQEKLFF; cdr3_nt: TGTGCCAGTAGTATGGACAGGGGGCAGGAAAAACTGTTTTTT
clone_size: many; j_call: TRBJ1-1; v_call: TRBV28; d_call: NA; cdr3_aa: CASRRTGLVEAFF; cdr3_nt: TGTGCCAGCAGGAGAACAGGGCTCGTTGAAGCTTTCTTT
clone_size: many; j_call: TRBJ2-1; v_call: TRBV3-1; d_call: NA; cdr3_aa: CASSQDSILFEQFF; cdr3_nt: TGTGCCAGCAGCCAAGATTCTATTTTGTTTGAGCAGTTCTTC
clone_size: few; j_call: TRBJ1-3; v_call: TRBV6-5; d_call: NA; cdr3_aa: CASSYSGRQSSGNTIYF; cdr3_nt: TGTGCCAGCAGTTACTCAGGCCGCCAGAGCTCTGGAAACACCATATATTTT
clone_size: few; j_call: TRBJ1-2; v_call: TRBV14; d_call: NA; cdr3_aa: CASSQGSAYGYTF; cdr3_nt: TGTGCCAGCAGCCAGGGGTCGGCCTATGGCTACACCTTC
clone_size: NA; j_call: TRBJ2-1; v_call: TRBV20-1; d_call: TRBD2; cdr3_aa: CSAGTSGRSYSYNEQFF; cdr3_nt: TGCAGTGCCGGGACTAGCGGGAGATCCTACTCCTACAATGAGCAGTTCTTC
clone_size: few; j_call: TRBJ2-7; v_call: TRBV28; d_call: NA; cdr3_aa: CASSLMVPPYEQYF; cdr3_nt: TGTGCCAGCAGCTTAATGGTGCCCCCCTACGAGCAGTACTTC
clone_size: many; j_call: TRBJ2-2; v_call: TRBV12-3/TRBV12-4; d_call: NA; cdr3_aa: CASPGGGANTGELFF; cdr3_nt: TGTGCCAGCCCAGGGGGGGGGGCGAACACCGGGGAGCTGTTTTTT
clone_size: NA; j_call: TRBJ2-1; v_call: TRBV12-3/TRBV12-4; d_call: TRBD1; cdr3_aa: CASSGQGEEGLQFF; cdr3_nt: TGTGCCAGCTCGGGACAGGGAGAGGAGGGCCTACAGTTCTTC
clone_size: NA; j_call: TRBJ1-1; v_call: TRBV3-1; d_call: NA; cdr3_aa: CASTGPGMNTEAFF; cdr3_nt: TGTGCCAGTACAGGGCCCGGCATGAACACTGAAGCTTTCTTT
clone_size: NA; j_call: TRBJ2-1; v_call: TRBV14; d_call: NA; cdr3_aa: CASSRNREGQVEQFF; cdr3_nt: TGTGCCAGCAGCCGGAACCGAGAGGGGCAGGTTGAGCAGTTCTTC
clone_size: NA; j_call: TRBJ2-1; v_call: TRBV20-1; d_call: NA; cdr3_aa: CSAKIDEQFF; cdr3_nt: TGCAGTGCTAAGATAGATGAGCAGTTCTTC
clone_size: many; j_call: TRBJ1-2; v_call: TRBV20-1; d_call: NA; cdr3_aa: CSATPLGVRGYTF; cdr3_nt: TGCAGTGCTACCCCGCTTGGGGTGAGAGGCTACACCTTC
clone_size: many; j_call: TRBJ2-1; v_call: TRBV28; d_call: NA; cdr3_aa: CASSPTGSSYNEQFF; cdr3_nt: TGTGCCAGCAGTCCCACCGGGAGTTCCTACAATGAGCAGTTCTTC
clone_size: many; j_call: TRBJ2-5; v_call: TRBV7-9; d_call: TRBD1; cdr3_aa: CASSSWTGQETQYF; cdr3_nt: TGTGCCAGCAGCTCGTGGACAGGCCAAGAGACCCAGTACTTC
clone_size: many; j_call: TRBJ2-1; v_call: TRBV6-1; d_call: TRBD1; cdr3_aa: CASSEGRGGLDPYNEQFF; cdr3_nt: TGTGCCAGCAGTGAAGGTCGAGGGGGCCTCGATCCCTACAATGAGCAGTTCTTC
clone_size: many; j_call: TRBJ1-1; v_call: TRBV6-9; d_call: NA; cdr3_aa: CASSYLLASISGEMNTEAFF; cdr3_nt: TGTGCCAGCAGTTACTTGTTAGCATCAATAAGTGGGGAAATGAACACTGAAGCTTTCTTT
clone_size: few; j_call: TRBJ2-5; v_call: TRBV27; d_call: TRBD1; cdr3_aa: CASSFLRTGGETQYF; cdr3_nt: TGTGCCAGCAGTTTTCTCCGTACAGGGGGTGAGACCCAGTACTTC
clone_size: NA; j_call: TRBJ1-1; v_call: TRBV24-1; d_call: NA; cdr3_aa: CATCDTTRTEAFF; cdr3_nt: TGTGCCACCTGTGACACGACGCGTACTGAAGCTTTCTTT
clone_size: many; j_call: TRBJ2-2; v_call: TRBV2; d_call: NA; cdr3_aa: CASSLSRGTNTGELFF; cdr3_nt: TGTGCCAGCAGTCTCAGTAGGGGAACGAACACCGGGGAGCTGTTTTTT
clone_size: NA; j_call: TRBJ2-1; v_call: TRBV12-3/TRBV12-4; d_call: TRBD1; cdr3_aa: CASSPPTGDNEQFF; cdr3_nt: TGTGCCAGCAGTCCCCCGACAGGGGACAATGAGCAGTTCTTC
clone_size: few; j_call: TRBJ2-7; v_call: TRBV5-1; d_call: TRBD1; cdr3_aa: CASSLVAGDRVILSSYEQYF; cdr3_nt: TGCGCCAGCAGCTTGGTAGCCGGGGACAGGGTCATACTTTCCTCCTACGAGCAGTACTTC
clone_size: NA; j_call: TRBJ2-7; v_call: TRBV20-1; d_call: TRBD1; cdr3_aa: CSASPGTGAYEQYF; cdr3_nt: TGCAGTGCTTCCCCCGGGACAGGGGCCTACGAGCAGTACTTC
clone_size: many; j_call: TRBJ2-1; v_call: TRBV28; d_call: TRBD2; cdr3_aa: CASGAGNPNEQFF; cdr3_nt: TGTGCCAGCGGAGCGGGAAACCCCAATGAGCAGTTCTTC
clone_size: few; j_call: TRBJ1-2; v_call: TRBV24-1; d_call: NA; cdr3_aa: CATSDLAGNYGYTF; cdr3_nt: TGTGCCACCAGTGATTTGGCAGGGAACTATGGCTACACCTTC
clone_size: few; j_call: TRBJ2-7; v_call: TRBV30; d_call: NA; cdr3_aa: CAWSVHGYEQYF; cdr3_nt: TGTGCCTGGAGTGTACACGGCTACGAGCAGTACTTC
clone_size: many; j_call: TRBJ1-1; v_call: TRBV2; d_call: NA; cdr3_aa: CASSPIMNTEAFF; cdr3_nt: TGTGCCAGCAGCCCCATAATGAACACTGAAGCTTTCTTT
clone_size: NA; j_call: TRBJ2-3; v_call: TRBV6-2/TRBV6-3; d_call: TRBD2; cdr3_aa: CASSPGLAGAGGGTQYF; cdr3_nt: TGTGCCAGCAGCCCGGGATTAGCGGGAGCTGGGGGTGGTACGCAGTATTTT
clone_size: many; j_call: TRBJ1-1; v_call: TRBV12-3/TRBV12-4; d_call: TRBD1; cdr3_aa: CASSLSLDRADTEAFF; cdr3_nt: TGTGCCAGCAGTCTCTCATTAGACAGGGCGGACACTGAAGCTTTCTTT
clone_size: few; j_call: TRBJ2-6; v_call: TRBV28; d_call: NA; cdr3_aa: CTSSFGVGANVLTF; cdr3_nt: TGTACCAGCAGTTTCGGGGTTGGGGCCAACGTCCTGACTTTC
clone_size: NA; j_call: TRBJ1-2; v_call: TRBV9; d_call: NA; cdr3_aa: CASSVDLRSGDYTF; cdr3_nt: TGTGCCAGCAGCGTAGATTTAAGGTCAGGCGACTACACCTTC
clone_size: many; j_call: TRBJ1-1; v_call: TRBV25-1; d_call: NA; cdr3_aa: CASSESKLWATEAFF; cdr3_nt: TGTGCCAGCAGTGAGTCTAAGTTGTGGGCCACTGAAGCTTTCTTT
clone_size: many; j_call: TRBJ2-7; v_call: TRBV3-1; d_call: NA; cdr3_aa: CASSPNQGSYEQYF; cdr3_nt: TGTGCCAGCAGCCCCAATCAGGGGAGCTACGAGCAGTACTTC